This is a list of T cell receptor beta chains from one sample in a study of blood T cell repertoires in COVID-19. The table came from immunoSEQ multiplex PCR; TCRdb's copy has only in-frame clones and leaves some out. The repertoire holds 150,000 to 200,000 clones, with 70% to 90% as singletons. Sequenced input: peripheral blood. The origin of the receptors is a man of 80 years or more with COVID-19, enrolled during active disease. Both conserved end residues are part of each CDR3. D genes are given only for firm matches.

V: TRBV19; J: TRBJ2-1; D: TRBD1; CDR3: CASSMTGGQFF
V: TRBV6-6; J: TRBJ2-7; D: .; CDR3: CASKEETHYEQYF
V: TRBV6-5; J: TRBJ1-4; D: .; CDR3: CASLGGSNEKLFF
V: TRBV5-5; J: TRBJ1-5; D: .; CDR3: CASSSGASNQPQHF
V: TRBV10-3; J: TRBJ1-2; D: TRBD1; CDR3: CAQWRDREEYGYTF
V: TRBV28; J: TRBJ2-7; D: TRBD2; CDR3: CASSLTGGGGLYEQYF
V: TRBV6-5; J: TRBJ1-1; D: .; CDR3: CASSRLELEAFF
V: TRBV5-1; J: TRBJ2-5; D: TRBD2; CDR3: CASSLSSGAQETQYF
V: TRBV9; J: TRBJ2-3; D: TRBD1; CDR3: CASSARGPGTDTQYF
V: TRBV6-5; J: TRBJ1-2; D: .; CDR3: CASRKPTGANYGYTF
V: TRBV9; J: TRBJ1-2; D: .; CDR3: CASSVGQVGPYGYTF
V: TRBV6-2/TRBV6-3; J: TRBJ1-2; D: .; CDR3: CASSYSMENYGYTF
V: TRBV7-2; J: TRBJ2-3; D: TRBD2; CDR3: CASSSGLASDTQYF
V: TRBV3-1/TRBV3-2; J: TRBJ1-2; D: .; CDR3: CASSLGRSYGYTF
V: TRBV19; J: TRBJ2-7; D: .; CDR3: CASQGFSDYEQYF
V: TRBV19; J: TRBJ1-2; D: TRBD1; CDR3: CASSVTGGRYGYTF
V: TRBV27; J: TRBJ1-4; D: .; CDR3: CASSPWEGAREKLFF
V: TRBV7-2; J: TRBJ2-3; D: .; CDR3: CASTLAGTDTQYF
V: TRBV6-5; J: TRBJ2-2; D: .; CDR3: CASSYSRRDGELFF
V: TRBV3-1/TRBV3-2; J: TRBJ1-2; D: .; CDR3: CASSQVGTTSFF
V: TRBV10-2; J: TRBJ1-5; D: .; CDR3: CASKGDRRGNQPQHF
V: TRBV5-1; J: TRBJ1-3; D: .; CDR3: CAGSLVAGTGNTIYF
V: TRBV7-9; J: TRBJ2-5; D: .; CDR3: CASSLAAQQETQYF